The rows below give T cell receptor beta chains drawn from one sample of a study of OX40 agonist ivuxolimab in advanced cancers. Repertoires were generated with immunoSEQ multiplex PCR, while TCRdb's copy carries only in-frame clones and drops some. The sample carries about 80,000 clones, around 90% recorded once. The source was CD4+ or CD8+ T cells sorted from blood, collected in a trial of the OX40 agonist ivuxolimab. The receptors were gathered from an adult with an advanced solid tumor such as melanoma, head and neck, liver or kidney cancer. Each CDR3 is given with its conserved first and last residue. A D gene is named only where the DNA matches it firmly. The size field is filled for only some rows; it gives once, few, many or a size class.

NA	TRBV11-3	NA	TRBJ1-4	TGTGCCAGCAGCTTAGATGGGGGTGGCGGAAAACTGTTTTTT	CASSLDGGGGKLFF
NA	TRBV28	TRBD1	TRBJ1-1	TGTGCCAGCAGTTTAGACAGGGTGAACACTGAAGCTTTCTTT	CASSLDRVNTEAFF
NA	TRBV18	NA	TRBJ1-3	TGTGCCAGCTCACCACTTATATCGTCGATAGGGTCCTCTGGAAACACCATATATTTT	CASSPLISSIGSSGNTIYF
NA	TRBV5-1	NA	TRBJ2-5	TGCGCCAGCAGCTTGGATCTCCTGGGGAGACAGGCCAGGTCGCGAGAGACCCAGTACTTC	CASSLDLLGRQARSRETQYF
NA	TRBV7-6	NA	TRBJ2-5	TGTGCCAGCAGCTTCGAGTACCAAGAGACCCAGTACTTC	CASSFEYQETQYF
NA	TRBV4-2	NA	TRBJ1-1	TGTGCCAGCAGCCCGGCCAGGGCTCTGGCTGAAGCTTTCTTT	CASSPARALAEAFF
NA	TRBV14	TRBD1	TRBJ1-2	TGTGCCAGCAGCCAATTAGGGGGCGGTTATGGCTACACCTTC	CASSQLGGGYGYTF
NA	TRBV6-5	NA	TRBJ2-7	TGTGCCAGCAGTTACTCGAACAGTATCAACGAGCAGTACTTC	CASSYSNSINEQYF
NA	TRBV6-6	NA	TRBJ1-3	TGTGCCAGCAGTTACACACAGGGAGCTGGAAACACCATATATTTT	CASSYTQGAGNTIYF
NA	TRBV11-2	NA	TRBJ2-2	TGTGCCAGCAGCCCCCAGGGGAACGCGAACACCGGGGAGCTGTTTTTT	CASSPQGNANTGELFF
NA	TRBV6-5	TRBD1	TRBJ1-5	TGTGCCAGCAGTCGGACAGGGGGCAATCAGCCCCAGCATTTT	CASSRTGGNQPQHF
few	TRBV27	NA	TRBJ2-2	TGTGCCAGCAGTTTTTGGAGGGGGTTCGCCGGGGAGCTGTTTTTT	CASSFWRGFAGELFF
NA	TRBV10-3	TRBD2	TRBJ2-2	TGTGCCATCAGTGGGACTAGCGGTGCCGGGGAGCTGTTTTTT	CAISGTSGAGELFF
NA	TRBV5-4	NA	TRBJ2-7	TGTGCCAGCAGCAACGGCTCCTACGAGCAGTACTTC	CASSNGSYEQYF
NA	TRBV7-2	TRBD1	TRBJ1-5	TGTGCCAGCAGCTTTCAAGGGGGCGGGTATCAGCCCCAGCATTTT	CASSFQGGGYQPQHF
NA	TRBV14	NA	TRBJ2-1	TGTGCCAGCAGCCAAGGGGTATTAGACCTTGTCTCCTACAATGAGCAGTTCTTC	CASSQGVLDLVSYNEQFF
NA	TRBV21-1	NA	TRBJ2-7	TGTGCCAGCAGCAGTCGGCAGTCCTACGAGCAGTACTTC	CASSSRQSYEQYF
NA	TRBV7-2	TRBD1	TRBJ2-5	TGTGCCAGCAGCTTAGTGGGGACAGGGGGTGGGACCCAGTACTTC	CASSLVGTGGGTQYF
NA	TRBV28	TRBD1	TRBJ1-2	TGTGCCAGCAGACAATTAGGACAGGGTCAAGTCCTGCATGGCTACACCTTC	CASRQLGQGQVLHGYTF
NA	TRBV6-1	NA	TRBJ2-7	TGTGCCAGCAGCCTTGGACGCCCCGAGCAGTACTTC	CASSLGRPEQYF
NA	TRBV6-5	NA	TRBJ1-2	TGTGCCAGCAGTTCCACCACACATGGCTACACCTTC	CASSSTTHGYTF
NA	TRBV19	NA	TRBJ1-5	TGTGCCAGTAGTATAGTTCAGGGTGGCAATCAGCCCCAGCATTTT	CASSIVQGGNQPQHF
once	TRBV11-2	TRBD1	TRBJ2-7	TGTGCCAGCAGACAGGGGCGAAAAATCTACGAGCAGTACTTC	CASRQGRKIYEQYF
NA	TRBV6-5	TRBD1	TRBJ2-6	TGTGCCAGCAGAAGGGGGCTAGGGGCCAACGTCCTGACTTTC	CASRRGLGANVLTF
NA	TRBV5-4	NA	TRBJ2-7	TGTGCCAGCAGCTTTGGGGGCCAGCTGGGGAGGGAGCAGTACTTC	CASSFGGQLGREQYF
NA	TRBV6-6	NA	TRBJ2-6	TGTGCCAGCAGTTATGCGACAGGCGCCAACGTCCTGACTTTC	CASSYATGANVLTF
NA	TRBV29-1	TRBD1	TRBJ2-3	TGCAGCGTTGGTGACAGGGCCCCCGATACGCAGTATTTT	CSVGDRAPDTQYF
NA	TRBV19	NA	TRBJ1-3	TGTGCCAGTAGTCAACAGTCACGAGGAAACACCATATATTTT	CASSQQSRGNTIYF
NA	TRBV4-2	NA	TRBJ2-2	TGTGCCAGCAGCCAAGTGTGGGATACCGGGGAGCTGTTTTTT	CASSQVWDTGELFF
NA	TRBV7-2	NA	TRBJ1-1	TGTGCCAGCAGCTCCGAGATGGTCTTT	CASSSEMVF
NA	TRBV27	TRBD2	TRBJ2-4	TGTGCCAGCAGTCAATTTACATGGGAGGGAGACATTCAGTACTTC	CASSQFTWEGDIQYF
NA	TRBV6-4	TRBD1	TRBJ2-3	TGTGCCAGCAGTGATAACAGGGGTTCAGATACGCAGTATTTT	CASSDNRGSDTQYF
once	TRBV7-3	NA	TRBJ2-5	TGTGCCAGCAGCTTGAACAGGCAAGAGACCCAGTACTTC	CASSLNRQETQYF
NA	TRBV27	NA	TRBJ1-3	TGTGCCAGCAGTCCCAACCCACAGAACTCTGGAAACACCATATATTTT	CASSPNPQNSGNTIYF
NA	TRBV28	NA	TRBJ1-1	TGTGCCAGCAGGCCTCCTGGGACGGTGAACACTGAAGCTTTCTTT	CASRPPGTVNTEAFF
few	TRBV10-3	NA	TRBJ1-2	TGTGCCATCAGTGATAGTAGAAGTGGTACTAACTATGGCTACACCTTC	CAISDSRSGTNYGYTF
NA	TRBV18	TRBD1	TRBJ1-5	TGTGCCAGCTCACCAGGAGGGGGCCAGCCCCAGCATTTT	CASSPGGGQPQHF
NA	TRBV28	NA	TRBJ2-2	TGTGCCAGCAGTCTCCTCCGGCAGGCCGGGAGCCGGGAGCTGTTTTTT	CASSLLRQAGSRELFF
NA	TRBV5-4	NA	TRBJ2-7	TGTGCCAGCAGCTTGGCCGGCATAGGGGGTTACGAGCAGTACTTC	CASSLAGIGGYEQYF
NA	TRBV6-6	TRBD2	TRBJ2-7	TGTGCCAGCAGCCTAGCGGGGGGCGAGCAGTACTTC	CASSLAGGEQYF
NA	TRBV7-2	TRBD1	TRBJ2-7	TGTGCCAGCAGGACCGGGGCAGGGGGCTTCGAGCAGTACTTC	CASRTGAGGFEQYF
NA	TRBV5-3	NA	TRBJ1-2	TGTGCCAGAAGCTATCCGGACAGAAACCACCGGCGCTACACCTTC	CARSYPDRNHRRYTF
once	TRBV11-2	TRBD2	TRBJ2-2	TGTGCCAGCGGATTAGCGGGAGGGAACACCGGGGAGCTGTTTTTT	CASGLAGGNTGELFF
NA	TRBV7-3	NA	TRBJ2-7	TGTGCCAGCAGCCCCGACGGGGCCTCCTACGAGCAGTACTTC	CASSPDGASYEQYF
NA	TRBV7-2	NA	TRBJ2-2	TGTGCCAGCAGCTTACAGGGCTCGCGGCCGAACACCGGGGAGCTGTTTTTT	CASSLQGSRPNTGELFF
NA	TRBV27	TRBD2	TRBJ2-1	TGTGCCAGCAATCCGGGACTAGCGACCAACAATGAGCAGTTCTTC	CASNPGLATNNEQFF
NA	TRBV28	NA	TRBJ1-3	TGTGCCAGCACTTCAAAGGTGGGGAGTCTTGGAAACACCATATATTTT	CASTSKVGSLGNTIYF
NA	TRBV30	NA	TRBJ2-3	TGTGCCTGGACGGGAGTAGATACGCAGTATTTT	CAWTGVDTQYF
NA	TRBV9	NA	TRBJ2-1	TGTGCCAGCAGCGTAGTCGGCGACTTATACAATGAGCAGTTCTTC	CASSVVGDLYNEQFF